Shown below are 19 T cell receptor beta chains from a single sample sequenced in a study of blood T cell repertoires in COVID-19. The protocol was immunoSEQ multiplex PCR, while the TCRdb copy is restricted to in-frame clones and leaves out a portion. The table records about 190,000 clones, approximately 84% of them present only once. The sequencing sample was made of PBMCs or T cells enriched from blood (not recorded which). These receptor sequences come from a woman in her 30s who had recovered from COVID-19.

The gene calls are TRBV3-1 (or the pseudogene TRBV3-2) and TRBJ2-1; 12 bases map to TRBD2. Germline assignment: CDR1 LGHDT and CDR2 YNNKEL (reference sequence). V lost 7 bases, J lost 10 bases, and 8 bases stayed unmatched. This CDR3 has 14 amino acids. The CDR3: CASTSLGLAGEQFF. The DNA of the CDR3 is TGTGCCAGCACTTCCCTGGGACTAGCGGGCGAGCAGTTCTTC.

The chain recombines TRBV6-2 or TRBV6-3 with TRBJ2-7, with 9 bases matching TRBD2. The CDR3 covers 14 residues. With V trimmed by 3 bases and J by 6 bases, 6 bases remained unmatched. CDR1 and CDR2 (germline): MNHEY, SVGEGT. As DNA, the CDR3 is TGTGCCAGCAGTTATGGCGGGAGGGCCCGCGAGCAGTACTTC. This sequence encodes CASSYGGRAREQYF.

V is TRBV27 and J is TRBJ1-6; D not certain. Trimming pared 10 bases from V and 7 bases from J, leaving 17 bases between. CDR3 length equals 14 residues. The V gene's germline CDR1 is MNHEY and CDR2 SMNVEV (reference sequence). The CDR3 bases are TGTGCCACCACCCGCGGTTCCTGGAATTCACCCCTCCACTTT. As protein: CATTRGSWNSPLHF.

The chain recombines TRBV19 with TRBJ2-1, with D tentatively TRBD2 (6 bases). The CDR3 spans 14 residues. The germline gives CDR1 LNHDA, CDR2 SQIVND (reference sequence). V was clipped by 5 bases and J by 9 bases, with 17 bases between them. CDR3 sequence: CASSFGTPLFEQFF. CDR3 DNA: TGTGCCAGTAGTTTCGGGACTCCTTTATTTGAGCAGTTCTTC.

The gene calls are TRBV3-1 (or the pseudogene TRBV3-2) and TRBJ2-1; TRBD1 matches at 10 bases. The trim removed 3 bases at V and 8 bases at J, leaving 13 bases unmatched. The CDR3 covers 17 residues. CDR1 is LGHDT, CDR2 YNNKEL, per germline (reference sequence). In DNA, the CDR3 is TGTGCCAGCAGCCATGGAGGACAGGGGGGGGGAGCCGATGAGCAGTTCTTC. Translated: CASSHGGQGGGADEQFF.

This sequence joins TRBV27 and TRBJ1-2; 7 bases are shared with TRBD1. The CDR3 spans 12 residues. In germline, CDR1 is MNHEY, CDR2 SMNVEV (reference sequence). The trim removed 6 bases at V and 2 bases at J, leaving 0 bases unmatched. Here the CDR3 reads CASRGQNYGYTF. CDR3 DNA: TGTGCCAGCAGGGGACAGAACTATGGCTACACCTTC.

The chain couples TRBV5-6 to TRBJ2-5; 7 bases are shared with TRBD1. This CDR3 is 15 amino acids long. V was pared by 0 bases and J by 2 bases, with 4 bases of the junction left unmatched. Germline CDR1 SGHDT, CDR2 YYEEEE. CDR3 amino acids: CASSLGQGQQETQYF. The CDR3 DNA is TGTGCCAGCAGCTTGGGACAGGGCCAACAAGAGACCCAGTACTTC. Filled out from reference TRBV5-6 and TRBJ2-5, the complete variable domain reads DAGVTQSPTHLIKTRGQQVTLRCSPKSGHDTVSWYQQALGQGPQFIFQYYEEEERQRGNFPDRFSGHQFPNYSSELNVNALLLGDSALYLCASSLGQGQQETQYFGPGTRLLVL.

The rearrangement joins TRBV15 to TRBJ2-7; a weak D match, TRBD1 (5 bases). Germline lookup yields CDR1 LNHNV and CDR2 YYDKDF (reference sequence). V shed 0 bases and J shed 7 bases, with 22 bases lying between them. The CDR3 consists of 17 residues. CDR3 sequence reads: CATSRDRWRQSSTEQYF. The CDR3 DNA reads TGTGCCACCAGCAGAGATCGTTGGAGACAGTCGTCTACGGAGCAGTACTTC.

This clone was counted a few times. The V and J genes are TRBV25-1 and TRBJ2-1; D perhaps matches TRBD2 (6 bases). Trimming pared 3 bases from V and 5 bases from J, leaving 11 bases between. Germline V lookup: CDR1 MGHDK, CDR2 SYGVNS. The CDR3 contains 14 residues. This CDR3 is CASSDAGGNNEQFF. The CDR3 DNA follows: TGTGCCAGCAGTGATGCCGGGGGAAACAATGAGCAGTTCTTC.

The V gene is TRBV5-4, the J gene TRBJ2-4, with 8 bases that match TRBD1. CDR3 size: 17 residues. Germline CDR1 reads SGHNT; CDR2 reads YYREEE (reference sequence). With 4 bases clipped from V and 0 bases from J, the junction kept 9 bases outside the gene matches. Here the CDR3 reads CASSPRQGNIAKNIQYF. CDR3 in DNA: TGTGCCAGCAGCCCCAGACAGGGGAATATAGCCAAAAACATTCAGTACTTC.

This chain links TRBV6-1 with TRBJ1-5, with 9 bases matching TRBD1. Germline V CDR1 and CDR2: MNHNS, SASEGT. V lost 3 bases and J lost 6; bases outside the gene matches: 6. The CDR3 spans 15 residues. The CDR3 region has the DNA TGTGCCAGCAGTGAGACAGGGGGTTGGAGTCAGCCCCAGCATTTT. It encodes CASSETGGWSQPQHF.

Only one count was recorded for this clone. The J gene is TRBJ2-4, the V gene TRBV6-6; TRBD1 might be the D (5 bases). CDR3 length: 15 amino acids. Germline V gene lookup returns CDR1 MNHNY and CDR2 SVGAGI (reference sequence). V shed 1 base and J shed 0 bases, with 7 bases lying between them. The CDR3 DNA reads TGTGCCAGCAGTTACTTAGGGGTAGCCAAAAACATTCAGTACTTC. Its protein is CASSYLGVAKNIQYF.

This chain joins TRBV27 and TRBJ1-1, with 7 bases matching TRBD1. Unmatched junction bases numbered 11, after V lost 6 bases and J lost 7 bases. Germline loops: CDR1 MNHEY, CDR2 SMNVEV (reference sequence). This CDR3 is 14 amino acids long. CDR3 sequence reads: CASSYQGTAFEAFF. The CDR3 DNA reads TGTGCCAGCAGCTACCAGGGGACAGCATTTGAAGCTTTCTTT.

The chain has TRBV21-1 and TRBJ1-5; the table gives TRBD1 as D, unverified against the DNA. TRBV21-1 is tagged as a pseudogene. The CDR3 extends over 15 amino acids. CDR3 protein: CASSTIRTGNQPQHF. Here the CDR3 DNA reads TGTGCCAGCAGCACCATTCGGACAGGGAATCAGCCCCAGCATTTT.

The CDR3 coding sequence is TGCGCCAGCAGCCAAGAGTCAGGGCACACTGAAGCTTTCTTT. It codes for CASSQESGHTEAFF. The chain combines TRBV4-1 with TRBJ1-1; D perhaps matches TRBD1 (5 bases). This CDR3 spans 14 amino acids. V lost 0 bases, J lost 3 bases, and 8 bases lay in between. In germline, CDR1 is MGHRA, CDR2 YSYEKL.

The chain combines TRBV28 with TRBJ1-4; D unresolved. Trimming pared 5 bases from V and 8 bases from J, leaving 15 bases between. This CDR3 region has 14 residues. The germline V gene encodes CDR1 MDHEN and CDR2 SYDVKM. The chain's CDR3 is CASSAPPRGEKLFF. As DNA, the CDR3 is TGTGCCAGCAGTGCCCCCCCCCGGGGAGAAAAACTGTTTTTT.

The chain has TRBV6-5 and TRBJ1-1; D is ambiguous. Trimming cost V 6 bases and J 1 base, with 15 bases left between them. Germline V gene lookup returns CDR1 MNHEY and CDR2 SVGAGI. The CDR3 is made up of 15 amino acids. As DNA, the CDR3 is TGTGCCAGCAGGGCCTCGGAGTCGGGGAACACTGAAGCTTTCTTT. As protein: CASRASESGNTEAFF.

The CDR3: CASSLGLHSGNTIYF. CDR3 sequence (DNA): TGTGCCAGCAGCTTGGGACTGCACTCTGGAAACACCATATATTTT. The V and J genes are TRBV5-4 and TRBJ1-3; D gene unclear. Germline-derived CDR1 and CDR2 are SGHNT and YYREEE (reference sequence). Deletions cut 0 bases from V and 0 bases from J, with 7 bases between. The CDR3 sequence is 15 residues long.

This chain uses TRBV5-1 with TRBJ1-1, with 12 positions matching TRBD1. Germline CDR1 SGHRS, CDR2 YFSETQ. With V trimmed by 7 bases and J by 2 bases, 6 bases remained unmatched. The CDR3 runs 15 residues. CDR3 protein: CASYPGQGANTEAFF. The CDR3 DNA reads TGCGCCAGCTATCCGGGACAGGGGGCTAACACTGAAGCTTTCTTT. The variable domain in full, completed from reference TRBV5-1 and TRBJ1-1, reads KAGVTQTPRYLIKTRGQQVTLSCSPISGHRSVSWYQQTPGQGLQFLFEYFSETQRNKGNFPGRFSGRQFSNSRSEMNVSTLELGDSALYLCASYPGQGANTEAFFGQGTRLTVV.